These 28 T cell receptor beta chains were sequenced from one sample in a study of blood T cell repertoires in COVID-19. Sequenced by immunoSEQ multiplex PCR; TCRdb stores in-frame clones only, minus some. The sample carries around 310,000 clones, roughly 86% recorded once. The sequenced material came from PBMCs or T cells enriched from blood (not recorded which). These receptors originate from a woman aged 30 to 39 who had recovered from COVID-19.

The chain links TRBV7-3 to TRBJ2-2; 11 bases agree with TRBD2. Unmatched junction bases numbered 3, after V lost 5 bases and J lost 1 base. The length of the CDR3 is 16 residues. In germline, CDR1 is SGHTA, CDR2 FQGTGA. The CDR3 protein is CASSPTSGMNTGELFF. Here the CDR3 DNA reads TGTGCCAGCAGCCCGACTAGCGGGATGAACACCGGGGAGCTGTTTTTT.

The chain couples TRBV5-6 to TRBJ2-3; 7 nucleotides agree with TRBD2. The germline gives CDR1 SGHDT, CDR2 YYEEEE. The V gene end was trimmed by 1 base and the J gene end by 0 bases; junction bases not matched to a gene: 5. CDR3 length: 16 amino acids. CDR3: CASSLRVSGSTDTQYF. The CDR3 DNA is TGTGCCAGCAGCTTGCGGGTTAGCGGGAGCACAGATACGCAGTATTTT.

The chain recombines TRBV7-6 with TRBJ1-4; maybe TRBD1 (5 bases). The CDR3 is 14 residues long. The V end lost 2 bases, the J end lost 7 bases, and 11 bases lay between the germline ends. Germline V gene sequence: CDR1 SGHVS, CDR2 FNYEAQ. The CDR3 protein is CASSLQGSGEKLFF. For the CDR3, the DNA is TGTGCCAGCAGCTTACAGGGTTCAGGTGAAAAACTGTTTTTT.

The V and J genes are TRBV19 and TRBJ1-6; D gene uncertain. The CDR3 contains 14 residues. Germline lookup yields CDR1 LNHDA and CDR2 SQIVND (reference sequence). V shed 2 bases and J shed 8 bases, with 10 bases lying between them. The CDR3 DNA sequence: TGTGCCAGTAGTATACAGGCTGCCGATTCACCCCTCCACTTT. It translates to CASSIQAADSPLHF.

The gene calls are TRBV5-1 and TRBJ1-2; 7 positions match TRBD1. J gave up 0 bases and V 3 bases, and 8 bases lay outside the gene matches. CDR3 length: 16 residues. Germline values: CDR1 SGHRS, CDR2 YFSETQ. The CDR3 coding sequence is TGCGCCAGCAGCTCTACCCCGGGACAGACTAACTATGGCTACACCTTC. Its protein is CASSSTPGQTNYGYTF.

The chain employs TRBV10-3 and TRBJ2-1; TRBD1 matches at 7 bases. Germline assignment: CDR1 ENHRY and CDR2 SYGVKD. Trimming took 2 bases from V and 3 from J; bases not matched to a gene: 1. This CDR3 comprises 14 residues. As DNA, the CDR3 is TGTGCCATCAGTGAGCGGGACAGCTACAATGAGCAGTTCTTC. As protein: CAISERDSYNEQFF.

The V and J genes are TRBV7-9 and TRBJ2-5; no clear D gene. Trimming pared 1 base from V and 9 bases from J, leaving 6 bases between. The CDR3 consists of 11 residues. The germline V gene has CDR1 SEHNR and CDR2 FQNEAQ (reference sequence). The CDR3 coding sequence is TGTGCCAGCAGCTTAGAGCCGCCCCAGTACTTC. It encodes CASSLEPPQYF.

The gene calls are TRBV7-2 and TRBJ2-7; D might be TRBD1 (6 bases). The germline V gene encodes CDR1 SGHTA and CDR2 FQGNSA. The V end lost 1 base, the J end lost 6 bases, and 10 bases lay between the germline ends. There are 13 residues in the CDR3. CDR3 nucleotide sequence: TGTGCCAGCAGCTTAGGCAGGGGTCGCGAGCAGTACTTC. This codes for CASSLGRGREQYF.

CDR3 nucleotides: TGTGCCAGCAGTCCCGGGACAGGGGAATATGGCTACACCTTC. Its translation: CASSPGTGEYGYTF. The gene calls are TRBV28 and TRBJ1-2; 10 bases agree with TRBD1. This CDR3 has 14 residues. V was pared by 5 bases and J by 5 bases, with 5 bases of the junction left unmatched. Per the germline V gene, CDR1 is MDHEN and CDR2 is SYDVKM.

This clone was seen more than once but under ten times. This rearrangement joins TRBV3-1 (or the pseudogene TRBV3-2) to TRBJ1-1; 8 bases agree with TRBD1. V lost 3 bases and J lost 5; bases outside the gene matches: 8. Germline lookup yields CDR1 LGHDT and CDR2 YNNKEL (reference sequence). The CDR3 contains 15 residues. CDR3 bases: TGTGCCAGCAGCCAGGGGACAGGTTCGTGGACTGAAGCTTTCTTT. Residues: CASSQGTGSWTEAFF.

The chain uses TRBV28 and TRBJ2-7; tentative D call: TRBD2 (6 bases). The CDR3 is 15 amino acids. Trimming took 4 bases from V and 0 from J, leaving 13 bases between them. Germline CDR1 and CDR2: MDHEN and SYDVKM. The DNA for the CDR3 is TGTGCCAGCAGTTACCCCGGGGAGGTCTCCTACGAGCAGTACTTC. Protein: CASSYPGEVSYEQYF.

The V and J genes are TRBV29-1 and TRBJ1-1, with TRBD1 as a possible D gene (5 bases). Between the trimmed V and J ends, which lost 4 bases and 0 bases, there was a span of 9 bases. Germline loops: CDR1 SQVTM, CDR2 ANQGSEA. The CDR3 runs to 13 residues. The CDR3 loop is CSVGGLMNTEAFF. The CDR3 nucleotides are TGCAGCGTTGGGGGCTTGATGAACACTGAAGCTTTCTTT.

A few counts support this clone. The V and J genes are TRBV10-3 and TRBJ2-2, with D perhaps TRBD1 (5 bases). Per germline, CDR1 ENHRY and CDR2 SYGVKD. V was clipped by 3 bases and J by 6 bases, with 11 bases between them. CDR3 length: 14 amino acids. CDR3 sequence reads: CAISDTDSPGELFF. DNA for the CDR3: TGTGCCATCAGTGATACCGACAGCCCCGGGGAGCTGTTTTTT.

This clone was detected only once. V is TRBV3-1 (or the pseudogene TRBV3-2) and J is TRBJ1-3; no clear D. Trimming shortened V by 1 base and J by 4 bases, and 14 bases separated the two germline ends. In germline, CDR1 is LGHDT, CDR2 YNNKEL (reference sequence). This CDR3 is 16 amino acids long. CDR3 DNA sequence: TGTGCCAGCAGCCAAGGTATTCCCACAACGGGAAACACCATATATTTT. Encoded protein: CASSQGIPTTGNTIYF.

This clone turned up a few times. This sequence joins TRBV12-3 or TRBV12-4 and TRBJ1-5; D is unresolved. The CDR3 has 12 residues. V was cut by 6 bases and J by 3 bases, with 6 bases left in between. The CDR3 region is CASSPNNQPQHF. The CDR3 DNA reads as TGTGCCAGCAGCCCCAACAATCAGCCCCAGCATTTT.

CDR3 sequence: CASNSVDSNQPQHF. CDR3 in DNA: TGTGCCAGCAATAGCGTAGATAGCAATCAGCCCCAGCATTTT. The chain joins TRBV6-5 to TRBJ1-5; D not certain. The CDR3 is 14 residues long. V lost 7 bases, J lost 0 bases, and 10 bases lay in between. Germline lookup yields CDR1 MNHEY and CDR2 SVGAGI.

The chain recombines TRBV10-3 with TRBJ2-1, with D perhaps matching TRBD2 (6 bases). V shed 0 bases and J shed 12 bases, with 15 bases lying between them. The CDR3 totals 14 residues. CDR1 and CDR2 (germline): ENHRY, SYGVKD. The CDR3 reads CAISESNPPGGQFF. The CDR3 DNA sequence: TGTGCCATCAGTGAGTCAAACCCTCCCGGGGGGCAGTTCTTC.

J is TRBJ2-1 and V is TRBV11-2, with TRBD2 matching over 8 bases. The CDR3 extends over 17 amino acids. Germline values: CDR1 SGHAT, CDR2 FQNNGV. Trimming at V came to 6 bases and at J to 2 bases, leaving 12 bases not matched to a gene. The CDR3 bases are TGTGCCAGCAGGGAGAGTAGTAGCGGGACTCCCTACAATGAGCAGTTCTTC. Protein sequence: CASRESSSGTPYNEQFF.

The V gene is TRBV4-1, the J gene TRBJ1-2, with TRBD1 matching over 8 bases. The germline gives CDR1 MGHRA, CDR2 YSYEKL. The trim removed 4 bases at V and 14 bases at J, leaving 6 bases unmatched. The CDR3 extends over 11 amino acids. In DNA form, the CDR3 reads TGCGCCAGCAGCCCAGGACAGGGCAGGACCTTC. Translating it yields CASSPGQGRTF.

This chain connects TRBV5-4 to TRBJ1-4, with 7 bases that match TRBD1. Germline CDR1 SGHNT, CDR2 YYREEE (reference sequence). V dropped 4 bases and J dropped 7; count of bases not matched to a gene: 10. This CDR3 region has 15 residues. CDR3 DNA: TGTGCCAGCAGCGTACAGACAGGGAGCCGTGAAAAACTGTTTTTT. Amino acid sequence: CASSVQTGSREKLFF.

The chain is built from TRBV5-1 and TRBJ1-2; 7 positions agree with TRBD1. V was pared by 0 bases and J by 5 bases, with 1 base of the junction left unmatched. Per the germline V gene, CDR1 is SGHRS and CDR2 is YFSETQ. CDR3 length: 13 residues. The CDR3 nucleotides read TGCGCCAGCAGCTTGGCGGGACAGTATGGCTACACCTTC. Encoded protein: CASSLAGQYGYTF.

The chain links TRBV4-2 to TRBJ2-6, with a possible D match to TRBD1 (6 bases). The germline V gene has CDR1 LGHNA and CDR2 YNFKEQ. The CDR3 covers 20 residues. V was clipped by 0 bases and J by 2 bases, with 20 bases between them. CDR3 in amino acids: CASSQESSRQEFTGANVLTF. CDR3 in DNA: TGTGCCAGCAGCCAAGAATCCTCCCGACAGGAGTTTACTGGGGCCAACGTCCTGACTTTC.

This chain joins TRBV7-9 and TRBJ1-5; weak D call: TRBD1 (5 bases). The CDR3 extends over 14 amino acids. CDR1 is SEHNR, CDR2 FQNEAQ, per germline (reference sequence). The V and J ends lost 5 bases and 4 bases respectively, with 12 bases between them. The CDR3 sequence: CASSLGGGNQPQHF. The CDR3 nucleotides are TGTGCCAGCAGCCTAGGCGGGGGGAATCAGCCCCAGCATTTT.

Written as DNA, the CDR3 is TGCGCCAGCAGCCAAGTTGGGGAGATCTACGAGCAGTACTTC. It codes for CASSQVGEIYEQYF. The gene calls are TRBV4-1 and TRBJ2-7; weak D call: TRBD2 (5 bases). The CDR3 totals 14 residues. The germline V and J ends were trimmed by 1 base and 3 bases, with 10 bases remaining between them. Germline values: CDR1 MGHRA, CDR2 YSYEKL.

This chain links TRBV18 with TRBJ1-4; TRBD1 might be the D (6 bases). This CDR3 contains 14 residues. Trimming stripped 3 bases from V and 10 bases from J, with 15 bases between. Germline values: CDR1 KGHSH, CDR2 LQKENI. The chain's CDR3 is CASSPGTRIRKLFF. CDR3 bases: TGTGCCAGCTCACCCGGGACAAGGATCAGAAAACTGTTTTTT. The full variable domain, in which reference TRBV18 and TRBJ1-4 provide the parts outside the CDR3, is NAGVMQNPRHLVRRRGQEARLRCSPMKGHSHVYWYRQLPEEGLKFMVYLQKENIIDESGMPKERFSAEFPKEGPSILRIQQVVRGDSAAYFCASSPGTRIRKLFFGSGTQLSVL.

This clone was observed many times. This chain uses TRBV4-1 with TRBJ1-1; D is uncertain. V was cut by 1 base and J by 2 bases, with 20 bases left in between. The CDR3 runs 18 residues. From germline, CDR1 is MGHRA and CDR2 YSYEKL. The CDR3 here is CASSQANFIGTANTEAFF. The CDR3 DNA is TGCGCCAGCAGCCAAGCGAATTTTATCGGCACAGCAAACACTGAAGCTTTCTTT.

The J gene is TRBJ2-3, the V gene TRBV7-9, with D possibly TRBD1 on 7 matching bases. The germline gives CDR1 SEHNR, CDR2 FQNEAQ (reference sequence). V shed 1 base and J shed 4 bases, with 15 bases lying between them. The CDR3 is 16 amino acids. The CDR3 region is CASSLVVQGGPDTQYF. The CDR3 region has the DNA TGTGCCAGCAGCTTAGTTGTGCAGGGGGGTCCAGATACGCAGTATTTT.

This chain links TRBV28 with TRBJ2-1; tentative D call: TRBD1 (5 bases). The CDR3 consists of 15 residues. Germline lookup yields CDR1 MDHEN and CDR2 SYDVKM. Trimming removed 7 bases from V and 3 bases from J, with 16 bases in between. The CDR3 loop reads CASNKGQAYYNEQFF. CDR3 DNA sequence: TGTGCCAGCAATAAGGGGCAGGCATACTACAATGAGCAGTTCTTC. Using reference TRBV28 and TRBJ2-1 for the parts outside the CDR3, the full variable domain is DVKVTQSSRYLVKRTGEKVFLECVQDMDHENMFWYRQDPGLGLRLIYFSYDVKMKEKGDIPEGYSVSREKKERFSLILESASTNQTSMYLCASNKGQAYYNEQFFGPGTRLTVL.